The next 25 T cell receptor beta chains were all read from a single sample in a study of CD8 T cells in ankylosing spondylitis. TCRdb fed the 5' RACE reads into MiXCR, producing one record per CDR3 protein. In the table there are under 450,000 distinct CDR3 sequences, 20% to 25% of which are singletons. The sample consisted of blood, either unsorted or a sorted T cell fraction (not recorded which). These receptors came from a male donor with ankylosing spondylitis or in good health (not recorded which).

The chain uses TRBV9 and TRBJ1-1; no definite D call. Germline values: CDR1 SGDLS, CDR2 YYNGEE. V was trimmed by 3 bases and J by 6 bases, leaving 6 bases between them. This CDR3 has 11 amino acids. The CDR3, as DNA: TGTGCCAGCAGCGGCATGGCTGAAGCTTTCTTT. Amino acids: CASSGMAEAFF.

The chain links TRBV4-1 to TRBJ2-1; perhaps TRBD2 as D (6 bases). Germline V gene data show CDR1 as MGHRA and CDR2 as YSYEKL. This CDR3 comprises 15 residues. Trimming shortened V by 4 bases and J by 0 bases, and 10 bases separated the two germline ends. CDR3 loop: CASSPQRVSYNEQFF. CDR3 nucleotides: TGCGCCAGCAGCCCCCAGCGGGTCTCCTACAATGAGCAGTTCTTC.

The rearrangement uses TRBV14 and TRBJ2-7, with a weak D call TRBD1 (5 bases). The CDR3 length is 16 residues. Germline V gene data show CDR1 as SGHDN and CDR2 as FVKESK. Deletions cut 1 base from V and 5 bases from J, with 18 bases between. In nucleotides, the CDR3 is TGTGCCAGCAGCCAAGTAGTGGACACTCCGCTGCACGAGCAGTACTTC. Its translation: CASSQVVDTPLHEQYF.

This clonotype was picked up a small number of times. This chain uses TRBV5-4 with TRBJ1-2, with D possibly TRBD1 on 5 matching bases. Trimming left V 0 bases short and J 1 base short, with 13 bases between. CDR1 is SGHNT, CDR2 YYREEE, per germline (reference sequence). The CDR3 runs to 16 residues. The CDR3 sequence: CASSLVSQDNNYGYTF. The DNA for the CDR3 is TGTGCCAGCAGCTTGGTCTCTCAGGACAATAACTATGGCTACACCTTC.

The CDR3 nucleotides read TGTGCCAGCTCACCTGGGCAGGGGTTATGGTACAATGAGCAGTTCTTC. Protein sequence: CASSPGQGLWYNEQFF. V and J are TRBV18 and TRBJ2-1; D perhaps matches TRBD1 (6 bases). Trimming took off 3 bases at V and 4 bases at J, with 16 bases between the two ends. This CDR3 region has 16 residues. Germline V lookup: CDR1 KGHSH, CDR2 LQKENI.

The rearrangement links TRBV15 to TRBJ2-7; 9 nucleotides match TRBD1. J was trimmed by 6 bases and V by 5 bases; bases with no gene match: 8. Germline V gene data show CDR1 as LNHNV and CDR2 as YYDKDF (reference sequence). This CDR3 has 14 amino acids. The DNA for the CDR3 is TGTGCCACCAGCGGCCCGGGACAGGGTACCGAGCAGTACTTC. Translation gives CATSGPGQGTEQYF.

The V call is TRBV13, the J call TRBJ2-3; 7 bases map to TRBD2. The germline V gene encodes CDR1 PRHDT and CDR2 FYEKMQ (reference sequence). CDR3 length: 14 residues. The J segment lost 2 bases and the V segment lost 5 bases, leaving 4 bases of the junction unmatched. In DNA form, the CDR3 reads TGTGCCAGCAGCCCCGCGGGAGACACAGATACGCAGTATTTT. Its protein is CASSPAGDTDTQYF.

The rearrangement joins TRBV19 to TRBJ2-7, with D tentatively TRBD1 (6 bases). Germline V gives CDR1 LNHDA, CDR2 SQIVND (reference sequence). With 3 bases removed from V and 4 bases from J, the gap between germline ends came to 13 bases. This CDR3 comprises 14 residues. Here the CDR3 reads CASSMRQDGYEQYF. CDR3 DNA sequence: TGTGCCAGTAGTATGCGACAGGACGGGTACGAGCAGTACTTC. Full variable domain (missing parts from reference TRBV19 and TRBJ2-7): DGGITQSPKYLFRKEGQNVTLSCEQNLNHDAMYWYRQDPGQGLRLIYYSQIVNDFQKGDIAEGYSVSREKKESFPLTVTSAQKNPTAFYLCASSMRQDGYEQYFGPGTRLTVT.

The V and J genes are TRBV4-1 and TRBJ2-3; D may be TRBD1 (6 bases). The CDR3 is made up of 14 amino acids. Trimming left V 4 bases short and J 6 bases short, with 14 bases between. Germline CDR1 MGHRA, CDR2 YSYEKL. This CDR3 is CASSPQGLEDTQYF. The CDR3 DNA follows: TGCGCCAGCAGCCCACAGGGATTAGAGGATACGCAGTATTTT.

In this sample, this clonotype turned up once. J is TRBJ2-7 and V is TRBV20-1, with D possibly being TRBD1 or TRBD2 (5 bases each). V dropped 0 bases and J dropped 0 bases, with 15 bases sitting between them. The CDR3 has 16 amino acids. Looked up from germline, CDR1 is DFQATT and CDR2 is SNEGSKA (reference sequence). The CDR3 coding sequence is TGCAGTGCTAGAGATCTTGGAAGGGACGACTCCTACGAGCAGTACTTC. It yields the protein CSARDLGRDDSYEQYF.

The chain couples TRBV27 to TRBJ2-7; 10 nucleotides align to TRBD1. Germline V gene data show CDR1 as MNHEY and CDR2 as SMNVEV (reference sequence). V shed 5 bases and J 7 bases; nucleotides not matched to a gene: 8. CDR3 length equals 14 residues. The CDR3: CASSHGTGVGEQYF. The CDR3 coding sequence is TGTGCCAGCAGTCATGGGACAGGGGTGGGGGAGCAGTACTTC.

The CDR3 region is CASGTGQETQYF. As DNA, the CDR3 is TGTGCCAGCGGTACCGGGCAAGAGACCCAGTACTTC. This chain joins TRBV2 and TRBJ2-5, with D uncertain. Germline lookup yields CDR1 SNHLY and CDR2 FYNNEI. V was cut by 8 bases and J by 2 bases, with 9 bases left in between. The CDR3 has 12 amino acids.

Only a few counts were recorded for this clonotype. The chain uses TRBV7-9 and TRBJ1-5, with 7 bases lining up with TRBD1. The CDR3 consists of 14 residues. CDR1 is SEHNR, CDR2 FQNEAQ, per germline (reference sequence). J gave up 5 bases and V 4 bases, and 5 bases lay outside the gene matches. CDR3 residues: CASSSGQNYQPQHF. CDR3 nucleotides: TGTGCCAGCAGCTCGGGACAGAATTATCAGCCCCAGCATTTT.

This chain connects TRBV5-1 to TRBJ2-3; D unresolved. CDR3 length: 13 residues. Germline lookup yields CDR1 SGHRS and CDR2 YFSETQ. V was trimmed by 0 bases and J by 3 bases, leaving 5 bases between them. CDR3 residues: CASSLVVTDTQYF. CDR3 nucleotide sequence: TGCGCCAGCAGCTTGGTGGTGACAGATACGCAGTATTTT.

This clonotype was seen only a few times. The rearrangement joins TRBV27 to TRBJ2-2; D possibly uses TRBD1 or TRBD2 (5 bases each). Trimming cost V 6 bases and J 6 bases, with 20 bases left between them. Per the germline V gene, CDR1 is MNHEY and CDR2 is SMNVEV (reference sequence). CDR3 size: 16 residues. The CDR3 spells CASRSIRDDRSGELFF. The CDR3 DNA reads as TGTGCCAGCAGAAGCATCCGGGACGATCGGTCCGGGGAGCTGTTTTTT.

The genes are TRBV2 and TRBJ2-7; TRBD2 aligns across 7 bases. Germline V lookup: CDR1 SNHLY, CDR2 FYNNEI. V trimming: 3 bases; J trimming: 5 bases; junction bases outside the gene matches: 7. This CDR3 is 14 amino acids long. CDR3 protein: CASSDRRGINEQYF. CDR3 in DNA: TGTGCCAGCAGTGATCGGCGGGGGATAAACGAGCAGTACTTC.

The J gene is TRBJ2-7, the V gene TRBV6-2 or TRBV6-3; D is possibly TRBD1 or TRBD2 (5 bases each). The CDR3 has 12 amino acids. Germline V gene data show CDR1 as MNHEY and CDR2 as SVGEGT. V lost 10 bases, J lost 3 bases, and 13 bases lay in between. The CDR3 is CAIRGDDYEQYF. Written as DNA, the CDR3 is TGTGCCATAAGAGGGGACGACTACGAGCAGTACTTC.

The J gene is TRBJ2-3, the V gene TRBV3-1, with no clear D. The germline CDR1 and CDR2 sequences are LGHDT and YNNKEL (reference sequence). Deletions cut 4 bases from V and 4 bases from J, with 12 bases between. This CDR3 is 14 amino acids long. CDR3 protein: CASSPERPADTQYF. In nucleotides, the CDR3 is TGTGCCAGCAGCCCAGAAAGGCCCGCAGATACGCAGTATTTT.

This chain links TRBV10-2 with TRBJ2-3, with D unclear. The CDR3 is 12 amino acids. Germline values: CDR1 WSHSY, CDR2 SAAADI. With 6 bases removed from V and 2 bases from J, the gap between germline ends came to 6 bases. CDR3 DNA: TGCGCCAGCAGGGCCATCACAGATACGCAGTATTTT. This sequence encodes CASRAITDTQYF.

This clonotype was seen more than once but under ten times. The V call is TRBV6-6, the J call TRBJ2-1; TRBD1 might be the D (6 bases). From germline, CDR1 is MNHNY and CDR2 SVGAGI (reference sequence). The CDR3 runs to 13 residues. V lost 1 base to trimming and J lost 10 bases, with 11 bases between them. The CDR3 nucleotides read TGTGCCAGCAGTTACTACAGCGGACAGGAGCAGTTCTTC. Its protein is CASSYYSGQEQFF.

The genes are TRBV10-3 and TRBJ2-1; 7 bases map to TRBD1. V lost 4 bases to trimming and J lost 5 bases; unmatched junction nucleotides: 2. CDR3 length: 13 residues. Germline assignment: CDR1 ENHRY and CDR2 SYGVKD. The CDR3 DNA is TGTGCCATCAGTGGGGACAGCGACAATGAGCAGTTCTTC. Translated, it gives CAISGDSDNEQFF.

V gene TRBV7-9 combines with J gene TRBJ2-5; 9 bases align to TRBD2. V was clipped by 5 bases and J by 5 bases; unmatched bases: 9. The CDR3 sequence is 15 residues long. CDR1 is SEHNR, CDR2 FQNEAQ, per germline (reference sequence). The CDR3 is CASSPRLAAEETQYF. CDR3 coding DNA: TGTGCCAGCAGCCCAAGACTAGCGGCTGAGGAGACCCAGTACTTC.

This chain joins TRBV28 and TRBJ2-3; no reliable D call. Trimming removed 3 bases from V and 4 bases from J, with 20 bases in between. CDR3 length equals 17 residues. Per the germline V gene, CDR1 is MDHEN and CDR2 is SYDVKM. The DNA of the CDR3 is TGTGCCAGCAGTTTCATCGAGTCAGTTGGGCTGGCAGATACGCAGTATTTT. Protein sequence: CASSFIESVGLADTQYF. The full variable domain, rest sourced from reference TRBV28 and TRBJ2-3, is DVKVTQSSRYLVKRTGEKVFLECVQDMDHENMFWYRQDPGLGLRLIYFSYDVKMKEKGDIPEGYSVSREKKERFSLILESASTNQTSMYLCASSFIESVGLADTQYFGPGTRLTVL.

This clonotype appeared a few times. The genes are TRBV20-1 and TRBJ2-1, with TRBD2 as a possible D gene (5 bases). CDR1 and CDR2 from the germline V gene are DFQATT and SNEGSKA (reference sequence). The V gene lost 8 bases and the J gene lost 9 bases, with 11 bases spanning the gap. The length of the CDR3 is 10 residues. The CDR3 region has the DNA TGCAGTCCAGAGGGAGTTGAGCAGTTCTTC. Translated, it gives CSPEGVEQFF.

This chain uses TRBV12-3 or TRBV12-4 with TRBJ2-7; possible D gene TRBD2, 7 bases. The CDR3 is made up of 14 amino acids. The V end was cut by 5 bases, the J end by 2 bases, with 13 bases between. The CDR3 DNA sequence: TGTGCCAGCAGTCCCTGGGGGGGCACCTACGAGCAGTACTTC. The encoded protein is CASSPWGGTYEQYF.